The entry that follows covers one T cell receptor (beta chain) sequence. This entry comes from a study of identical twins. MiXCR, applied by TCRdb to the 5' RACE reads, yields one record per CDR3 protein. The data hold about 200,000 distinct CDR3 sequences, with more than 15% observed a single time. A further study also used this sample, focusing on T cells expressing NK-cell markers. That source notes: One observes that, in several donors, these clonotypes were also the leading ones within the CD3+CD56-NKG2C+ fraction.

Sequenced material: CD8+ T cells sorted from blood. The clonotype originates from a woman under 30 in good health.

CDR3 bases: TGTGCCAGCAGCTTAGGGCAGGGGAATTTCTACGAGCAGTACTTC. Protein product: CASSLGQGNFYEQYF. The chain has TRBV11-2 and TRBJ2-7; weak D call: TRBD1 (6 bases). V was cut by 1 base and J by 3 bases, with 13 bases left in between. Germline V gives CDR1 SGHAT, CDR2 FQNNGV. This CDR3 spans 15 amino acids.